These 31 T cell receptor beta chains were all obtained from the same sample, sequenced in a study of siplizumab effects on memory and regulatory T cells. Assay: immunoSEQ multiplex PCR; the TCRdb copy retains only in-frame clones and omits some. The sample holds over 60,000 clones, about 89% seen once. The sequenced sample was CD8+ T cells sorted from blood. The receptors originated from a human donor in good health.

This clone was counted once. The chain combines TRBV27 with TRBJ2-7; 7 bases are shared with TRBD1. CDR1 is MNHEY, CDR2 SMNVEV, per germline (reference sequence). Unmatched junction bases numbered 14, after V lost 7 bases and J lost 8 bases. This CDR3 contains 14 residues. CDR3 amino acids: CASNYSPDREQQYF. CDR3 sequence (DNA): TGTGCCAGCAACTATTCCCCAGACAGGGAGCAGCAGTACTTC.

The chain recombines TRBV9 with TRBJ2-7; D gene ambiguous. The CDR3 loop spans 14 amino acids. Between the trimmed V and J ends, which lost 4 bases and 4 bases, there was a span of 15 bases. CDR1 and CDR2 (germline): SGDLS, YYNGEE. The CDR3 sequence: CASSPFNDPYEQYF. CDR3 DNA: TGTGCCAGCAGCCCTTTCAACGACCCTTACGAGCAGTACTTC.

The V call is TRBV20-1, the J call TRBJ2-5; D is undetermined. Germline lookup yields CDR1 DFQATT and CDR2 SNEGSKA (reference sequence). CDR3 length: 10 residues. Trimming cost V 6 bases and J 5 bases, with 7 bases left between them. CDR3 sequence: CSAQRETQYF. As DNA, the CDR3 is TGCAGTGCCCAACGTGAGACCCAGTACTTC.

This clone appeared a few times. The same CDR3 arises from other DNA sequences in this sample as well. The CDR3 bases are TGCAGCGCACGGACAGGGCTCAATCAGCCCCAGCATTTT. It codes for CSARTGLNQPQHF. The chain carries TRBV29-1 and TRBJ1-5; 8 bases line up with TRBD1. The V gene's germline CDR1 is SQVTM and CDR2 ANQGSEA. The CDR3 has 13 amino acids. With 7 bases clipped from V and 3 bases from J, the junction kept 5 bases outside the gene matches.

The V call is TRBV28, the J call TRBJ1-2, with D perhaps TRBD1 (5 bases). The germline CDR1 and CDR2 sequences are MDHEN and SYDVKM. The CDR3 runs to 13 residues. V was trimmed by 4 bases and J by 8 bases, leaving 14 bases between them. Here the CDR3 DNA reads TGTGCCAGCAGTTCACCCTCGGGGGACGGCTACACCTTC. Protein product: CASSSPSGDGYTF.

The J gene is TRBJ1-3, the V gene TRBV5-1, with 7 bases matching TRBD1. The V gene's germline CDR1 is SGHRS and CDR2 YFSETQ. V gave up 4 bases and J gave up 2 bases; unmatched junction bases: 18. The CDR3 runs to 19 residues. This chain's CDR3 is CASSPPRAGGTETGNTIYF. CDR3 sequence (DNA): TGCGCCAGCAGCCCCCCTAGGGCAGGGGGAACCGAAACTGGAAACACCATATATTTT.

The CDR3 loop is CASSPTGREHEQYF. The CDR3 DNA sequence: TGTGCCAGCAGCCCGACGGGGCGGGAACACGAGCAGTACTTC. The chain recombines TRBV7-9 with TRBJ2-7; D is possibly TRBD2 (6 bases). V lost 5 bases to trimming and J lost 5 bases, with 16 bases between them. The germline V gene has CDR1 SEHNR and CDR2 FQNEAQ (reference sequence). The length of the CDR3 is 14 residues.

This chain joins TRBV4-1 and TRBJ2-7; D uncertain. Looked up from germline, CDR1 is MGHRA and CDR2 is YSYEKL. The V end lost 0 bases, the J end lost 4 bases, and 13 bases lay between the germline ends. This CDR3 is 15 amino acids long. This chain's CDR3 is CASSQDHPLNYEQYF. The CDR3 DNA reads TGCGCCAGCAGCCAAGATCATCCCCTAAATTACGAGCAGTACTTC.

This CDR3 is CASSQEYNEQFF. CDR3 coding DNA: TGCGCCAGCAGCCAAGAATACAATGAGCAGTTCTTC. The rearrangement uses TRBV4-1 and TRBJ2-1; the D is unclear. This CDR3 region has 12 residues. CDR1 and CDR2 from the germline V gene are MGHRA and YSYEKL. Trimming shortened V by 0 bases and J by 4 bases, and 1 base separated the two germline ends.

The chain recombines TRBV11-3 with TRBJ2-1, with 9 bases that match TRBD2. Trimming at V came to 0 bases and at J to 3 bases, leaving 9 bases not matched to a gene. Germline V lookup: CDR1 SGHNT, CDR2 YENEEA. The CDR3 has 18 amino acids. For the CDR3, the DNA is TGTGCCAGCAGCTTAGATGGAGCTAGCGGGGACAACTACAATGAGCAGTTCTTC. The encoded protein is CASSLDGASGDNYNEQFF. The entire variable domain, with the rest obtained from reference TRBV11-3 and TRBJ2-1, is as follows: EAGVVQSPRYKIIEKKQPVAFWCNPISGHNTLYWYLQNLGQGPELLIRYENEEAVDDSQLPKDRFSAERLKGVDSTLKIQPAELGDSAVYLCASSLDGASGDNYNEQFFGPGTRLTVL.

The CDR3 nucleotides are TGTGCCAGCAGCGCTCCTGCCGGGACTACCGCCTTTGAGACCCAGTACTTC. It specifies CASSAPAGTTAFETQYF. This chain connects TRBV9 to TRBJ2-5; 7 bases align to TRBD2. The germline CDR1 and CDR2 sequences are SGDLS and YYNGEE. Germline trimming cut 3 bases from V and 5 bases from J; bases unmatched to any gene: 16. This CDR3 is built from 17 residues.

The chain employs TRBV7-3 and TRBJ2-2, with a tentative D call TRBD1 (6 bases). Per the germline V gene, CDR1 is SGHTA and CDR2 is FQGTGA. The CDR3 totals 15 residues. Between the trimmed V and J ends, which lost 5 bases and 6 bases, there was a span of 16 bases. The CDR3 protein is CASSPTSRGAGELFF. In DNA form, the CDR3 reads TGTGCCAGCAGCCCCACCTCCAGGGGAGCCGGGGAGCTGTTTTTT. Full variable domain (missing parts from reference TRBV7-3 and TRBJ2-2): GAGVSQTPSNKVTEKGKYVELRCDPISGHTALYWYRQSLGQGPEFLIYFQGTGAADDSGLPNDRFFAVRPEGSVSTLKIQRTERGDSAVYLCASSPTSRGAGELFFGEGSRLTVL.

Details on this clone: Compared with germline, one end of the junction differs, possibly owing to a read error. The sample carries other DNA sequences with the same CDR3. The chain recombines TRBV7-9 with TRBJ1-4; 7 nucleotides align to TRBD1. The CDR3 is 16 amino acids. In germline, CDR1 is SEHNR, CDR2 FQNEAQ (reference sequence). Written as DNA, the CDR3 is TGCGCCAGCAGCTCCGGGACAGCCTTTCCTAATGAAAAACTGTTTTTT. It is translated as CASSSGTAFPNEKLFF. Looking up the rest from reference TRBV7-9 and TRBJ1-4 gives the full variable domain: DTGVSQNPRHKITKRGQNVTFRCDPISEHNRLYWYRQTLGQGPEFLTYFQNEAQLEKSRLLSDRFSAERPKGSFSTLEIQRTEQGDSAMYLCASSSGTAFPNEKLFFGSGTQLSVL.

The chain links TRBV27 to TRBJ1-2; no definite D call. This CDR3 spans 16 amino acids. V was clipped by 0 bases and J by 1 base, with 12 bases between them. Germline values: CDR1 MNHEY, CDR2 SMNVEV (reference sequence). In DNA form, the CDR3 reads TGTGCCAGCAGTTTATCCCTCCGACACCTTAACTATGGCTACACCTTC. Translating gives CASSLSLRHLNYGYTF.

The chain combines TRBV2 with TRBJ1-1; unclear D gene. The CDR3 covers 14 residues. V was pared by 10 bases and J by 0 bases, with 15 bases between. Germline-derived CDR1 and CDR2 are SNHLY and FYNNEI. The CDR3 protein is CATKGRPMNTEAFF. The CDR3 DNA follows: TGTGCCACTAAAGGGCGCCCCATGAACACTGAAGCTTTCTTT. The variable domain in full, with the rest retrieved from reference TRBV2 and TRBJ1-1, is EPEVTQTPSHQVTQMGQEVILRCVPISNHLYFYWYRQILGQKVEFLVSFYNNEISEKSEIFDDQFSVERPDGSNFTLKIRSTKLEDSAMYFCATKGRPMNTEAFFGQGTRLTVV.

The V call is TRBV5-1, the J call TRBJ1-1; D uncertain. Trimming cost V 2 bases and J 0 bases, with 2 bases left between them. From germline, CDR1 is SGHRS and CDR2 YFSETQ. CDR3 length: 12 amino acids. The CDR3 region is CASSLMNTEAFF. Written as DNA, the CDR3 is TGCGCCAGCAGCTTAATGAACACTGAAGCTTTCTTT.

The chain links TRBV7-2 to TRBJ1-1; D ambiguous. CDR1 and CDR2 from the germline V gene are SGHTA and FQGNSA. The CDR3 is 13 residues long. Trimming stripped 1 base from V and 7 bases from J, with 10 bases between. The DNA for the CDR3 is TGTGCCAGCAGCTTAGAGCCTGGCAGTGAAGCTTTCTTT. Its protein product is CASSLEPGSEAFF.

The genes are TRBV15 and TRBJ2-7; TRBD2 might be the D (5 bases). CDR3 length: 14 residues. Trimming removed 4 bases from V and 3 bases from J, with 13 bases in between. Germline V gene data show CDR1 as LNHNV and CDR2 as YYDKDF (reference sequence). The CDR3 DNA reads as TGTGCCACCAGCACACGAAACGGGGACTACGAGCAGTACTTC. Protein sequence: CATSTRNGDYEQYF.

The chain is built from TRBV4-1 and TRBJ2-7; 7 nucleotides line up with TRBD2. The CDR3 contains 16 residues. The germline V gene has CDR1 MGHRA and CDR2 YSYEKL. The J segment lost 1 base and the V segment lost 1 base, leaving 7 bases of the junction unmatched. Here the CDR3 DNA reads TGCGCCAGCAGCCAAGTTACAGCGGGGACTTCCTACGAGCAGTACTTC. Its translation: CASSQVTAGTSYEQYF.

This clone appeared a single time. This chain uses TRBV5-4 with TRBJ1-2; D ambiguous. The CDR3 is made up of 12 amino acids. Germline V gene lookup returns CDR1 SGHNT and CDR2 YYREEE (reference sequence). Trimming removed 4 bases from V and 6 bases from J, with 10 bases in between. CDR3: CASSGVTDGYTF. The CDR3 DNA reads as TGTGCCAGCAGCGGAGTAACGGATGGCTACACCTTC.

CDR3 coding DNA: TGTGCCAGCAGTACGGGGCTCTCCTACGAGCAGTACTTC. This translates into CASSTGLSYEQYF. This sequence joins TRBV25-1 and TRBJ2-7; D tentatively fits TRBD1 or TRBD2 (5 bases each). This CDR3 has 13 amino acids. With 5 bases removed from V and 0 bases from J, the gap between germline ends came to 8 bases. CDR1 MGHDK and CDR2 SYGVNS come from the germline V gene.

The chain employs TRBV2 and TRBJ2-1, with a tentative D call TRBD1 (6 bases). This CDR3 is 13 amino acids long. CDR1 is SNHLY, CDR2 FYNNEI, per germline. The V end was cut by 7 bases, the J end by 3 bases, with 10 bases between. CDR3 in DNA: TGTGCCAGCAAAAGGACAGACTACAATGAGCAGTTCTTC. Protein sequence: CASKRTDYNEQFF.

J is TRBJ2-4 and V is TRBV4-1; D tentatively reads TRBD1 or TRBD2 (6 bases each). The V and J ends lost 2 bases and 0 bases respectively, with 11 bases between them. This CDR3 comprises 16 residues. Germline V gene sequence: CDR1 MGHRA, CDR2 YSYEKL. Here the CDR3 reads CASSQKGGLAKNIQYF. The CDR3 nucleotides read TGCGCCAGCAGCCAAAAGGGGGGATTAGCCAAAAACATTCAGTACTTC.

J is TRBJ2-6 and V is TRBV4-1; a weak D match, TRBD2 (7 bases). This CDR3 has 17 residues. The germline V gene encodes CDR1 MGHRA and CDR2 YSYEKL. V was trimmed by 3 bases and J by 0 bases, leaving 12 bases between them. CDR3 DNA sequence: TGCGCCAGCAGCCAGGGAGGGGGAGCCTCTGGGGCCAACGTCCTGACTTTC. Translation gives CASSQGGGASGANVLTF.

The J gene is TRBJ1-1, the V gene TRBV9; D gene unclear. The CDR3 covers 13 residues. The V end lost 0 bases, the J end lost 4 bases, and 7 bases lay between the germline ends. CDR1 and CDR2 from the germline V gene are SGDLS and YYNGEE. The CDR3 DNA reads TGTGCCAGCAGCGTAGGGGTAGGCACTGAAGCTTTCTTT. Amino acids: CASSVGVGTEAFF.

The sample holds one count of this clone. The rearrangement links TRBV27 to TRBJ2-1; 12 bases line up with TRBD2. This CDR3 spans 16 amino acids. Per germline, CDR1 MNHEY and CDR2 SMNVEV (reference sequence). V shed 3 bases and J 8 bases; nucleotides not matched to a gene: 8. The CDR3 coding sequence is TGTGCCAGCAGTTTCTTGCTAGCGGGAGGGCCCTATGAGCAGTTCTTC. It specifies CASSFLLAGGPYEQFF.

V and J are TRBV4-1 and TRBJ2-7; weak D call: TRBD2 (5 bases). The CDR3 is 16 residues long. Between the trimmed V and J ends, which lost 0 bases and 0 bases, there was a span of 12 bases. The V gene's germline CDR1 is MGHRA and CDR2 YSYEKL. CDR3 nucleotides: TGCGCCAGCAGCCAAGAATCTGAGGGCCTCTCCTACGAGCAGTACTTC. Amino acid sequence: CASSQESEGLSYEQYF.

This clone was observed once. At one end the junction does not follow the germline gene, possibly because of a read error. This chain joins TRBV6-5 and TRBJ2-1, with a weak D call TRBD2 (5 bases). The CDR3 length is 12 residues. Germline CDR1 reads MNHEY; CDR2 reads SVGAGI. CDR3 residues: CASSYPGLPEVF. The CDR3 coding sequence is TGTGCCAGCAGTTATCCCGGACTCCCTGAGGTCTTC.

This clone was seen once. The chain links TRBV28 to TRBJ2-7; 13 bases line up with TRBD2. The CDR3 spans 15 residues. Germline V gene lookup returns CDR1 MDHEN and CDR2 SYDVKM. The V gene end was trimmed by 5 bases and the J gene end by 7 bases; junction bases not matched to a gene: 8. CDR3 amino acids: CASSLTSGRAEEQYF. CDR3 DNA: TGTGCCAGCAGTCTTACTAGCGGGAGGGCCGAAGAGCAGTACTTC.

This chain connects TRBV4-1 to TRBJ2-1; the D is unclear. Trimming took 4 bases from V and 9 from J, leaving 16 bases between them. The CDR3 runs to 14 residues. The V gene's germline CDR1 is MGHRA and CDR2 YSYEKL. As DNA, the CDR3 is TGCGCCAGCAGCCTCAAGGTAGGGCACGTTGAGCAGTTCTTC. Amino acid sequence: CASSLKVGHVEQFF.

This clone is a singleton in its sample. The J gene is TRBJ2-1, the V gene TRBV7-8; the match to TRBD2 covers 7 bases. This CDR3 is 17 amino acids long. Losses at the gene ends were 1 base for V and 0 bases for J; bases not matched to a gene: 6. Germline-derived CDR1 and CDR2 are SGHVS and FQNEAQ. The CDR3 bases are TGTGCCAGCAGCTTAGTGGAAGGGGAGGGCTCCTACAATGAGCAGTTCTTC. Translating gives CASSLVEGEGSYNEQFF. Full variable domain (rest looked up from reference TRBV7-8 and TRBJ2-1): GAGVSQSPRYKVAKRGQDVALRCDPISGHVSLFWYQQALGQGPEFLTYFQNEAQLDKSGLPSDRFFAERPEGSVSTLKIQRTQQEDSAVYLCASSLVEGEGSYNEQFFGPGTRLTVL.